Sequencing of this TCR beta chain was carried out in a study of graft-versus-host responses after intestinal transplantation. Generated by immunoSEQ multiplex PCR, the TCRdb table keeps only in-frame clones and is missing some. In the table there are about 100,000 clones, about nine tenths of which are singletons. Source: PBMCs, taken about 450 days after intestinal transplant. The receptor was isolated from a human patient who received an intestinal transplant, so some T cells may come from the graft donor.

The CDR3 sequence: CASGRYGYTF. DNA for the CDR3: TGTGCTAGTGGCCGCTATGGCTACACCTTC. This chain joins TRBV12-5 and TRBJ1-2, with D unclear. Trimming cost V 6 bases and J 4 bases, with 3 bases left between them. The CDR3 spans 10 residues. Per the germline V gene, CDR1 is LGHNT and CDR2 is FRNRAP.